This T cell receptor (beta chain) is from a study of T cell responses to AZD1222 COVID-19 vaccine. For the study at large: Combined were second doses at about 4 or about 12 weeks.

This CDR3 is built from 13 residues. V lost 5 bases, J lost 2 bases, and 12 bases lay in between. Germline V gene sequence: CDR1 SQVTM, CDR2 ANQGSEA. To note about this clone: Its antigen remains unknown.

Profiling relied on immunoSEQ multiplex PCR, and the TCRdb table lists in-frame clones only, not all of them. The sample shows about 120,000 clones, around nine tenths of them seen only once. Study-wide points: Baseline antibody screening turned up just a handful of seropositive AZD1222 recipients. Possibly, clonal diversity was underestimated; donors were largely white British and included more females. A rise in Spike-specific TCR breadth and depth followed two AZD1222 doses.

Here the sequenced sample was peripheral blood, taken on day 0 of AZD1222 vaccination. This sequence originates from an adult in good health. This chain links TRBV29-1 with TRBJ2-5; D may be TRBD1 or TRBD2 (5 bases each). Written as DNA, the CDR3 is TGCAGCGTTCCCGGGACGAATCAAGAGACCCAGTACTTC. Amino acid sequence: CSVPGTNQETQYF.